This T cell receptor beta chain was captured in a study of cytomegalovirus exposure and HLA in healthy donors. Primers: 60 Vbeta forward and 13 Jbeta reverse. Measured with immunoSEQ multiplex PCR; TCRdb has only the in-frame clones, and not every one. The sample has over 150,000 clones, about 80% seen once. This TCR derives from a woman aged 40 to 55 in good health and CMV-seronegative. Sequencing used PBMCs.

This CDR3 is CVGTVNTGELFF. DNA of the CDR3: TGCGTGGGGACAGTTAACACCGGGGAGCTGTTTTTT. The gene calls are TRBV29-1 and TRBJ2-2; 7 nucleotides line up with TRBD1. The germline CDR1 and CDR2 sequences are SQVTM and ANQGSEA. The CDR3 length is 12 residues.